Listed below are T cell receptor beta chains from one sample, sequenced in a study of T cell responses to AZD1222 COVID-19 vaccine. Assay used: immunoSEQ multiplex PCR; TCRdb lists only in-frame clones, some missing. The sample has 110,000 or so clones, more than 70% seen once. The material sequenced was peripheral blood, taken 28 days after the second AZD1222 dose. Every receptor here comes from an adult who received the AZD1222 COVID-19 vaccine. CDR3s include the opening cysteine and the closing phenylalanine or tryptophan. A D gene is named only where the DNA matches it firmly. The size entry is marked missing in some rows and otherwise reads once, few, many or a size class.

V gene: TRBV30; D gene: .; J gene: TRBJ1-1; clone size: once; CDR3 protein: CAWRGLWGKNTEAFF; CDR3 DNA: TGTGCCTGGAGGGGATTGTGGGGGAAGAACACTGAAGCTTTCTTT
V gene: TRBV6-2/TRBV6-3; D gene: .; J gene: TRBJ2-1; clone size: .; CDR3 protein: CASSSPRGPVGNEQFF; CDR3 DNA: TGTGCCAGCAGTTCCCCGCGGGGACCGGTTGGTAATGAGCAGTTCTTC
V gene: TRBV24-1; D gene: .; J gene: TRBJ1-5; clone size: .; CDR3 protein: CATSTGNNQPQHF; CDR3 DNA: TGTGCCACCAGTACAGGGAACAATCAGCCCCAGCATTTT
V gene: TRBV6-5; D gene: .; J gene: TRBJ1-5; clone size: .; CDR3 protein: CASSSTILQPQHF; CDR3 DNA: TGTGCCAGCAGTTCGACTATATTGCAGCCCCAGCATTTT
V gene: TRBV5-6; D gene: TRBD1; J gene: TRBJ2-5; clone size: .; CDR3 protein: CASSEPGQGKETQYF; CDR3 DNA: TGTGCCAGCAGCGAACCGGGACAGGGTAAAGAGACCCAGTACTTC
V gene: TRBV2; D gene: .; J gene: TRBJ1-4; clone size: .; CDR3 protein: CASSFTAEKLFF; CDR3 DNA: TGTGCCAGCAGTTTTACAGCCGAAAAACTGTTTTTT
V gene: TRBV10-3; D gene: .; J gene: TRBJ2-7; clone size: .; CDR3 protein: CAISDLSYEQYF; CDR3 DNA: TGTGCCATCAGTGACCTAAGCTACGAGCAGTACTTC
V gene: TRBV6-5; D gene: .; J gene: TRBJ2-1; clone size: .; CDR3 protein: CASSNTEDPRFF; CDR3 DNA: TGTGCCAGCAGTAACACAGAGGACCCTCGGTTCTTC
V gene: TRBV4-1; D gene: .; J gene: TRBJ1-2; clone size: .; CDR3 protein: CASSQGFSTASNYGYTF; CDR3 DNA: TGCGCCAGCAGCCAAGGTTTTTCGACTGCCTCTAACTATGGCTACACCTTC
V gene: TRBV7-9; D gene: TRBD2; J gene: TRBJ2-3; clone size: .; CDR3 protein: CASSLGLADYTDTQYF; CDR3 DNA: TGTGCCAGCAGCTTAGGACTAGCGGACTACACAGATACGCAGTATTTT
V gene: TRBV7-2; D gene: .; J gene: TRBJ1-1; clone size: .; CDR3 protein: CASSLVNRLNTEAFF; CDR3 DNA: TGTGCCAGCAGCTTAGTTAACAGGCTGAACACTGAAGCTTTCTTT
V gene: TRBV27; D gene: .; J gene: TRBJ2-3; clone size: .; CDR3 protein: CASSLTLTDTQYF; CDR3 DNA: TGTGCCAGCAGTTTAACCTTAACAGATACGCAGTATTTT
V gene: TRBV18; D gene: .; J gene: TRBJ1-2; clone size: .; CDR3 protein: CASSPSGGNYGYTF; CDR3 DNA: TGTGCCAGCTCACCATCGGGCGGCAACTATGGCTACACCTTC
V gene: TRBV7-2; D gene: .; J gene: TRBJ1-1; clone size: .; CDR3 protein: CASSLAEGNTEAFF; CDR3 DNA: TGTGCCAGCAGCTTAGCGGAAGGGAACACTGAAGCTTTCTTT
V gene: TRBV2; D gene: .; J gene: TRBJ2-7; clone size: .; CDR3 protein: CASRPIWDEQYF; CDR3 DNA: TGTGCCAGCAGACCTATCTGGGACGAGCAGTACTTC
V gene: TRBV19; D gene: .; J gene: TRBJ2-1; clone size: .; CDR3 protein: CASSIGGLPNEQFF; CDR3 DNA: TGTGCCAGTAGTATAGGTGGACTCCCAAATGAGCAGTTCTTC
V gene: TRBV6-5; D gene: TRBD1; J gene: TRBJ1-2; clone size: few; CDR3 protein: CASSYARTGGGYGYTF; CDR3 DNA: TGTGCCAGCAGTTACGCACGGACAGGGGGCGGTTATGGCTACACCTTC
V gene: TRBV7-2; D gene: TRBD1; J gene: TRBJ1-5; clone size: .; CDR3 protein: CASSSVHRYGTGGDQPQHF; CDR3 DNA: TGTGCCAGCAGCTCAGTCCATCGATACGGGACAGGGGGCGATCAGCCCCAGCATTTT
V gene: TRBV4-3; D gene: .; J gene: TRBJ1-1; clone size: .; CDR3 protein: CASSNLRTANTEAFF; CDR3 DNA: TGCGCCAGCAGCAACCTGCGGACAGCGAACACTGAAGCTTTCTTT
V gene: TRBV11-3; D gene: .; J gene: TRBJ2-1; clone size: few; CDR3 protein: CASSPDSNEQFF; CDR3 DNA: TGTGCCAGCAGCCCGGACTCCAATGAGCAGTTCTTC
V gene: TRBV4-1; D gene: TRBD1; J gene: TRBJ2-2; clone size: once; CDR3 protein: CASSPPPGQGITGELFF; CDR3 DNA: TGCGCCAGCAGCCCCCCTCCGGGACAGGGGATCACCGGGGAGCTGTTTTTT
V gene: TRBV6-4; D gene: TRBD2; J gene: TRBJ2-5; clone size: once; CDR3 protein: CASSNTGGLEETQYF; CDR3 DNA: TGTGCCAGCAGTAATACGGGGGGGCTTGAAGAGACCCAGTACTTC
V gene: TRBV27; D gene: .; J gene: TRBJ2-6; clone size: .; CDR3 protein: CASSLSGSGANVLTF; CDR3 DNA: TGTGCCAGCAGTTTAAGCGGCTCTGGGGCCAACGTCCTGACTTTC
V gene: TRBV5-6; D gene: TRBD1; J gene: TRBJ2-2; clone size: .; CDR3 protein: CASSTGQGTGELFF; CDR3 DNA: TGTGCCAGCAGCACTGGACAGGGCACCGGGGAGCTGTTTTTT
V gene: TRBV19; D gene: .; J gene: TRBJ2-1; clone size: .; CDR3 protein: CASSMVGAGEQFF; CDR3 DNA: TGTGCCAGTAGTATGGTGGGAGCAGGTGAGCAGTTCTTC
V gene: TRBV28; D gene: .; J gene: TRBJ2-7; clone size: few; CDR3 protein: CASRGEWGSSYEQYF; CDR3 DNA: TGTGCCAGCAGGGGGGAGTGGGGCAGCTCCTACGAGCAGTACTTC
V gene: TRBV6-5; D gene: TRBD2; J gene: TRBJ2-2; clone size: .; CDR3 protein: CASSSPGLAGGRELFF; CDR3 DNA: TGTGCCAGCAGTTCCCCGGGACTAGCGGGAGGCCGGGAGCTGTTTTTT
V gene: TRBV28; D gene: TRBD1; J gene: TRBJ1-5; clone size: .; CDR3 protein: CASAISPGGSNQPQHF; CDR3 DNA: TGTGCCAGCGCAATTTCCCCAGGGGGTAGCAATCAGCCCCAGCATTTT
V gene: TRBV18; D gene: .; J gene: TRBJ1-5; clone size: .; CDR3 protein: CASSPPTGLRPQHF; CDR3 DNA: TGTGCCAGCTCACCCCCTACAGGGTTACGGCCCCAGCATTTT
V gene: TRBV18; D gene: .; J gene: TRBJ2-3; clone size: .; CDR3 protein: CASSPEDTQYF; CDR3 DNA: TGTGCCAGCTCACCAGAGGATACGCAGTATTTT
V gene: TRBV7-8; D gene: .; J gene: TRBJ2-7; clone size: .; CDR3 protein: CASSLEGLFREQYF; CDR3 DNA: TGTGCCAGCAGCTTAGAGGGGTTGTTTAGGGAGCAGTACTTC
V gene: TRBV3-1/TRBV3-2; D gene: TRBD1; J gene: TRBJ1-2; clone size: .; CDR3 protein: CASSRQGEGYTF; CDR3 DNA: TGTGCCAGCAGTCGACAGGGGGAGGGCTACACCTTC
V gene: TRBV19; D gene: .; J gene: TRBJ1-1; clone size: .; CDR3 protein: CASSIGAVTNTEAFF; CDR3 DNA: TGTGCCAGTAGTATAGGCGCAGTTACCAACACTGAAGCTTTCTTT
V gene: TRBV30; D gene: .; J gene: TRBJ1-2; clone size: .; CDR3 protein: CAWSIIQGKGTF; CDR3 DNA: TGTGCCTGGAGTATTATCCAGGGGAAGGGCACCTTC
V gene: TRBV7-2; D gene: .; J gene: TRBJ2-1; clone size: .; CDR3 protein: CASSAGPLNEQFF; CDR3 DNA: TGTGCCAGCAGCGCAGGCCCCCTCAATGAGCAGTTCTTC
V gene: TRBV3-1/TRBV3-2; D gene: .; J gene: TRBJ2-1; clone size: .; CDR3 protein: CASSQGGPNEQFF; CDR3 DNA: TGTGCCAGCAGCCAAGGTGGCCCCAATGAGCAGTTCTTC
V gene: TRBV5-6; D gene: .; J gene: TRBJ2-1; clone size: .; CDR3 protein: CASRKGGSEQFF; CDR3 DNA: TGTGCCAGCAGAAAAGGGGGGAGTGAGCAGTTCTTC
V gene: TRBV7-9; D gene: .; J gene: TRBJ1-1; clone size: .; CDR3 protein: CASSLGTAGVMNTEAFF; CDR3 DNA: TGTGCCAGCAGCTTGGGGACTGCTGGGGTCATGAACACTGAAGCTTTCTTT
V gene: TRBV20-1; D gene: .; J gene: TRBJ1-2; clone size: .; CDR3 protein: CSASLGVYGYTF; CDR3 DNA: TGCAGTGCTAGTCTGGGAGTCTATGGCTACACCTTC
V gene: TRBV7-2; D gene: TRBD2; J gene: TRBJ2-1; clone size: .; CDR3 protein: CASSLAASREGYNEQFF; CDR3 DNA: TGTGCCAGCAGCTTAGCGGCGTCGCGGGAGGGATACAATGAGCAGTTCTTC
V gene: TRBV27; D gene: TRBD2; J gene: TRBJ2-1; clone size: .; CDR3 protein: CASLGLAGSYNEQFF; CDR3 DNA: TGTGCCAGCCTAGGACTAGCGGGTTCCTACAATGAGCAGTTCTTC
V gene: TRBV12-3/TRBV12-4; D gene: .; J gene: TRBJ2-5; clone size: .; CDR3 protein: CASSQTPTGSQYF; CDR3 DNA: TGTGCCAGCAGCCAGACACCGACAGGTTCCCAGTACTTC
V gene: TRBV7-2; D gene: TRBD1; J gene: TRBJ2-7; clone size: .; CDR3 protein: CASSLAGQGAYEQYF; CDR3 DNA: TGTGCCAGCAGCTTAGCGGGACAGGGCGCCTACGAGCAGTACTTC
V gene: TRBV9; D gene: .; J gene: TRBJ2-2; clone size: .; CDR3 protein: CASSPRWTQAEYTGELFF; CDR3 DNA: TGTGCCAGCAGCCCACGCTGGACTCAAGCTGAGTATACCGGGGAGCTGTTTTTT
V gene: TRBV6-1; D gene: TRBD1; J gene: TRBJ1-5; clone size: few; CDR3 protein: CASSEWTGVGQPQHF; CDR3 DNA: TGTGCCAGCAGTGAATGGACAGGGGTAGGGCAGCCCCAGCATTTT
V gene: TRBV19; D gene: TRBD2; J gene: TRBJ2-1; clone size: few; CDR3 protein: CASSIIAGFHNEQFF; CDR3 DNA: TGTGCCAGTAGTATCATAGCGGGATTCCACAATGAGCAGTTCTTC
V gene: TRBV9; D gene: TRBD1; J gene: TRBJ1-2; clone size: .; CDR3 protein: CASSPQQGRYGYTF; CDR3 DNA: TGTGCCAGCAGCCCTCAACAGGGGCGCTATGGCTACACCTTC
V gene: TRBV5-8; D gene: .; J gene: TRBJ1-2; clone size: .; CDR3 protein: CASSLAEAGQSYGYTF; CDR3 DNA: TGTGCCAGCAGCTTGGCCGAGGCCGGACAGAGCTATGGCTACACCTTC
V gene: TRBV21-1; D gene: .; J gene: TRBJ2-7; clone size: .; CDR3 protein: CASSAPGLIFHEQYF; CDR3 DNA: TGTGCCAGCAGCGCTCCGGGACTTATCTTCCACGAGCAGTACTTC